The rows below give T cell receptor beta chains drawn from one sample of a study of T cells in Graves' hyperthyroidism and ophthalmopathy. TCRdb redid the calling of the multiplex PCR reads with MiXCR, one entry per CDR3 protein. The table lists about 640,000 distinct CDR3 sequences, about a fifth of them singletons. Sequencing was performed on blood. The receptors were sampled from a man younger than 40 with Graves' ophthalmopathy. CDR3s include the opening cysteine and the closing phenylalanine or tryptophan. The D gene is left open where the match is weak. Size is stated for part of the rows, as once, few or many counts, or as a class when the clone is expanded.

d_call,j_call,v_call,clone_size,cdr3_nt,cdr3_aa
NA,TRBJ1-1,TRBV30,many,TGTGCCTGGAGTCAACCTTTGACTACTCTGAACACTGAAGCTTTCTTT,CAWSQPLTTLNTEAFF
TRBD1,TRBJ2-5,TRBV7-2,many,TGTGCCAGCAGCTTAGTGGATGGGACAGGGAAGGGGGAGACCCAGTACTTC,CASSLVDGTGKGETQYF
TRBD2,TRBJ2-1,TRBV10-3,NA,TGTGCCATCAGGCCCTCGGAGGATAGCGGGAGGGCGTCGGATGAGCAGTTCTTC,CAIRPSEDSGRASDEQFF
NA,TRBJ1-5,TRBV7-8,NA,TGTGCCAGCAGCGACGCAGGGGCCAGCAATCAGCCCCAGCATTTT,CASSDAGASNQPQHF
TRBD2,TRBJ2-7,TRBV11-2,many,TGTGCCAGCAGCAACCGCCCCGGGACTAGCGGGTTCTACCGGTTCTACGAGCAGTACTTC,CASSNRPGTSGFYRFYEQYF
NA,TRBJ2-3,TRBV4-1,many,TGCGCCAGCAGCCAAGATGTTCGGCAGGGGAAAATTGATACGCAGTATTTT,CASSQDVRQGKIDTQYF
NA,TRBJ1-2,TRBV25-1,NA,TGTGCCAGCAGTGGCTCTGGGCTAGGAGGTAACCATGGCTACACCTTC,CASSGSGLGGNHGYTF
NA,TRBJ1-4,TRBV30,many,TGTGCCTGGCATCCCGGAGGGAGGACCACTAATGAAAAACTGTTTTTT,CAWHPGGRTTNEKLFF
NA,TRBJ2-1,TRBV7-9,NA,TGTGCCAGCAGCCCCTCAAACAGCGCAGGGTACAATGAGCAGTTCTTC,CASSPSNSAGYNEQFF
NA,TRBJ1-2,TRBV28,many,TGTGCCAGCAGTTTGTTAGAACGAAAGTATGGCTACACCTTC,CASSLLERKYGYTF
TRBD1,TRBJ1-1,TRBV5-1,NA,TGCGCCAGCAGCACTGGACAGGGGGAAGCTTTCTTT,CASSTGQGEAFF
NA,TRBJ2-7,TRBV6-1,NA,TGTGCCAGCAAAAGGGAGAAAGGGAACGACTACGAGCAGTACTTC,CASKREKGNDYEQYF
TRBD1,TRBJ1-6,TRBV4-2,NA,TGTGCCAGCAGCCCTAAGGAACAGGGGGTATCACCCCTCCACTTT,CASSPKEQGVSPLHF
NA,TRBJ1-4,TRBV15,NA,TGTGCCACCAGCATTTCGCAGGGGCGCGGGAAAAAACTGTTTTTT,CATSISQGRGKKLFF
NA,TRBJ1-1,TRBV11-2,many,TGTGCCAGCAGCTTAATGGGTCAAAGAGCTTTCTTT,CASSLMGQRAFF
NA,TRBJ1-5,TRBV2,many,TGTGCCAGCAGTGATTCAGGGGCTCAGCCCCAGCATTTT,CASSDSGAQPQHF
TRBD1,TRBJ2-5,TRBV5-1,NA,TGCGCCAGCAGCTTGGATGGGACAGAGCACCAAGAGACCCAGTACTTC,CASSLDGTEHQETQYF
TRBD1,TRBJ2-7,TRBV6-1,NA,TGTGCCAGCAGTCCAACCGGGACAGGAGTGTGGGACGAGCAGTACTTC,CASSPTGTGVWDEQYF
TRBD1,TRBJ1-2,TRBV28,NA,TGTGCCAGTTACCCCGCCTCCCAGGGGGCGTATGGCTACACCTTC,CASYPASQGAYGYTF
NA,TRBJ2-7,TRBV6-1,many,TGTGCCAGCAGCAAGAACCGGGGCGAGCAGTACTTC,CASSKNRGEQYF
NA,TRBJ2-1,TRBV29-1,many,TGCAGCGTGGGGGCCAGAAACAATGAGCAGTTCTTC,CSVGARNNEQFF
NA,TRBJ2-6,TRBV6-2/TRBV6-3,few,TGTGCCAGCGCACTAAGTTCAGGGGCCAACGTCCTGACTTTC,CASALSSGANVLTF
NA,TRBJ2-1,TRBV10-3,NA,TGTGCCATCAGTGAGTCGGGGCGAGCGGAGAGCTCCTACAATGAGCAGTTCTTC,CAISESGRAESSYNEQFF
NA,TRBJ2-7,TRBV28,many,TGTGCCAGCAGTTTACGTCCTAGTCCTTCGGTCGAGCAGTACTTC,CASSLRPSPSVEQYF
TRBD1,TRBJ2-1,TRBV6-1,few,TGTGCCAGCAGAAATCCCGGGACAGCTAATGAGCAGTTCTTC,CASRNPGTANEQFF
TRBD1,TRBJ1-2,TRBV28,NA,TGTGCCAGCAGTACCGTGACAGGGGGCGGTGGCTACACCTTC,CASSTVTGGGGYTF
NA,TRBJ2-1,TRBV29-1,few,TGCAGCGCCGCGGAGGGGAAGACCTACAATGAGCAGTTCTTC,CSAAEGKTYNEQFF
TRBD1,TRBJ1-5,TRBV12-3/TRBV12-4,few,TGTGCCAGCCGGACAGGACTCTCTGACAATCAGCCCCAGCATTTT,CASRTGLSDNQPQHF
NA,TRBJ2-7,TRBV18,many,TGTGCCAGCTCACCCTCAGGACACGAGCAGTACTTC,CASSPSGHEQYF
NA,TRBJ1-2,TRBV6-1,many,TGTGCCAGCGAGTACAGCGTCTATGGCTACACCTTC,CASEYSVYGYTF